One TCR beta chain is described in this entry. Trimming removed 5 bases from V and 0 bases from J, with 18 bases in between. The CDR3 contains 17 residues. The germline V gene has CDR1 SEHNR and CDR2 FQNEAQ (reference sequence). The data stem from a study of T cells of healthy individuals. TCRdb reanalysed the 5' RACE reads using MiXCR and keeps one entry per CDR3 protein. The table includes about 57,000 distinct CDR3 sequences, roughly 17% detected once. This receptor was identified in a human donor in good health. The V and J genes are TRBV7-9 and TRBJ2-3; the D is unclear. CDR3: CASSRILRPQSTDTQYF. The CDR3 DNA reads TGTGCCAGCAGCCGGATCCTTCGCCCACAAAGCACAGATACGCAGTATTTT.